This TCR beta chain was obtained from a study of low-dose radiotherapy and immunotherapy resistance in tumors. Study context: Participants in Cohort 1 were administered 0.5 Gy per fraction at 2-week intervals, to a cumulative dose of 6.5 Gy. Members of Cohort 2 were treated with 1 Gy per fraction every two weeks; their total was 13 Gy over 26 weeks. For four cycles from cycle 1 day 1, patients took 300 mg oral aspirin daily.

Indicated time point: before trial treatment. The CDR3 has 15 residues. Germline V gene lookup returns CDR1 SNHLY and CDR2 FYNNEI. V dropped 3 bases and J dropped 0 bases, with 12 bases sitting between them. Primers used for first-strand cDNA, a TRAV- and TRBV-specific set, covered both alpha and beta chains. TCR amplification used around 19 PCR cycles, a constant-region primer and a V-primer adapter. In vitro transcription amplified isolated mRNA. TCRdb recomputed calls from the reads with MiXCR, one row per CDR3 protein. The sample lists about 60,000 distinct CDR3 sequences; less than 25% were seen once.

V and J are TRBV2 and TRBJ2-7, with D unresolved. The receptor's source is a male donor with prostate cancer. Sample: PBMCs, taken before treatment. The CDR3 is CASSDLVHSSYEQYF. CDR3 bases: TGTGCCAGCAGTGACTTGGTACATAGCTCCTACGAGCAGTACTTC.